The 20 T cell receptor beta chains presented below share a single source sample, sequenced in a study of cytomegalovirus exposure and HLA in healthy donors. Primers for the PCR totalled 60 Vbeta and 13 Jbeta. The data were produced by immunoSEQ multiplex PCR, yet TCRdb's version contains in-frame clones alone and is incomplete. The ten most abundant clones cover approximately 6.4% of a sample with roughly 200,000 clones. What was sequenced was PBMCs. The receptors stem from a man aged 25 to 45 in good health and CMV-seronegative.

The chain uses TRBV29-1 and TRBJ2-5; 9 nucleotides match TRBD2. Germline V gene sequence: CDR1 SQVTM, CDR2 ANQGSEA. The CDR3 contains 12 residues. V dropped 7 bases and J dropped 2; count of bases not matched to a gene: 2. The CDR3 region has the DNA TGCAGCGGCCTAGCGGGGCAAGAGACCCAGTACTTC. It codes for CSGLAGQETQYF.

The chain has TRBV25-1 and TRBJ2-5, with D possibly matching TRBD2 (6 bases). V was cut by 5 bases and J by 5 bases, with 9 bases left in between. This CDR3 has 12 amino acids. Germline loops: CDR1 MGHDK, CDR2 SYGVNS. This CDR3 is CASSKGLETQYF. The CDR3 DNA reads TGTGCCAGCAGTAAGGGACTTGAGACCCAGTACTTC.

V usage is TRBV7-8 and J usage is TRBJ1-2, with D maybe TRBD1 (6 bases). V was cut by 4 bases and J by 8 bases, with 14 bases left in between. The V gene's germline CDR1 is SGHVS and CDR2 FQNEAQ. The CDR3 runs to 13 residues. The CDR3, as DNA: TGTGCCAGCAGCTCACCGGGACAACGCGGCTACACCTTC. Translation: CASSSPGQRGYTF.

The chain has TRBV28 and TRBJ2-7, with D maybe TRBD1 (6 bases). There are 13 residues in the CDR3. CDR1 is MDHEN and CDR2 is SYDVKM in the germline V gene. V lost 1 base and J lost 9, with 13 bases in between. DNA of the CDR3: TGTGCCAGCAGTTTATCCCAGGGGAGATGGCAGTACTTC. It specifies CASSLSQGRWQYF.

The chain links TRBV14 to TRBJ2-7, with 10 bases identical to TRBD1. Germline CDR1 is SGHDN and CDR2 is FVKESK. The CDR3 spans 13 residues. J gave up 3 bases and V 4 bases, and 0 bases lay outside the gene matches. The chain's CDR3 is CASSRDRGYEQYF. CDR3 DNA: TGTGCCAGCAGCCGGGACAGGGGCTACGAGCAGTACTTC.

V is TRBV11-2 and J is TRBJ2-7; possible D gene TRBD1, 6 bases. Germline CDR1 reads SGHAT; CDR2 reads FQNNGV. Trimming stripped 5 bases from V and 2 bases from J, with 19 bases between. The CDR3 spans 16 residues. CDR3 amino acids: CASSQRTAAVTYEQYF. Here the CDR3 DNA reads TGTGCCAGCAGCCAGAGGACAGCAGCCGTAACCTACGAGCAGTACTTC.

The chain carries TRBV7-9 and TRBJ2-1; 8 nucleotides line up with TRBD1. In germline, CDR1 is SEHNR, CDR2 FQNEAQ (reference sequence). There are 19 residues in the CDR3. The V and J ends lost 1 base and 7 bases, in that order; junction bases with no gene match: 18. CDR3 protein: CASSLVSVPTGGRWNEQFF. Written as DNA, the CDR3 is TGTGCCAGCAGCTTAGTCTCGGTACCCACAGGGGGACGTTGGAATGAGCAGTTCTTC.

V gene TRBV7-2 combines with J gene TRBJ2-6; 8 bases line up with TRBD1. With 1 base clipped from V and 3 bases from J, the junction kept 8 bases outside the gene matches. From germline, CDR1 is SGHTA and CDR2 FQGNSA. The CDR3 covers 18 residues. CDR3 DNA sequence: TGTGCCAGCAGCTTAGTTCGGCAGGGGGCGGGTGGGGCCAACGTCCTGACTTTC. Translating it yields CASSLVRQGAGGANVLTF.

The chain links TRBV11-2 to TRBJ2-3; D may be TRBD2 (6 bases). This CDR3 is 13 amino acids long. The germline V gene has CDR1 SGHAT and CDR2 FQNNGV. V lost 8 bases to trimming and J lost 4 bases, with 13 bases between them. In DNA, the CDR3 is TGTGCCAGCCGACGGGGGAGAGCAGATACGCAGTATTTT. As protein: CASRRGRADTQYF.

The J gene is TRBJ2-7, the V gene TRBV19; tentative D call: TRBD2 (7 bases). The V and J ends lost 8 bases and 5 bases respectively, with 19 bases between them. Germline V gives CDR1 LNHDA, CDR2 SQIVND (reference sequence). This CDR3 spans 14 amino acids. The CDR3 here is CASRLGGGQDEQYF. The CDR3 bases are TGTGCCAGTCGCCTAGGGGGAGGGCAAGACGAGCAGTACTTC. The full variable domain, with the rest looked up from reference TRBV19 and TRBJ2-7, is DGGITQSPKYLFRKEGQNVTLSCEQNLNHDAMYWYRQDPGQGLRLIYYSQIVNDFQKGDIAEGYSVSREKKESFPLTVTSAQKNPTAFYLCASRLGGGQDEQYFGPGTRLTVT.

The rearrangement joins TRBV5-1 to TRBJ1-1, with 7 bases identical to TRBD1. The CDR3 runs 16 residues. Germline CDR1 and CDR2: SGHRS and YFSETQ. The junction had 13 bases not matched to a gene; V was cut back by 4 bases and J by 4 bases. In DNA, the CDR3 is TGCGCCAGCAGCCTTGGGACAGCCCTGGGGGGCACTGAAGCTTTCTTT. This translates into CASSLGTALGGTEAFF.

The chain joins TRBV6-4 to TRBJ2-1; 9 positions match TRBD1. Trimming cost V 0 bases and J 1 base; bases outside gene matches: 4. The CDR3 covers 17 residues. Germline assignment: CDR1 MRHNA and CDR2 SNTAGT. The CDR3 spells CASSDSTGGSSYNEQFF. As DNA, the CDR3 is TGTGCCAGCAGTGACTCCACAGGGGGCAGTTCCTACAATGAGCAGTTCTTC.

V and J are TRBV7-9 and TRBJ2-7, with TRBD1 identical over 8 bases. Germline CDR1 reads SEHNR; CDR2 reads FQNEAQ (reference sequence). Trimming at V came to 5 bases and at J to 4 bases, leaving 7 bases not matched to a gene. The CDR3 covers 14 residues. In nucleotides, the CDR3 is TGTGCCAGCAGCCCCGGGACAGGAATATACGAGCAGTACTTC. It is translated as CASSPGTGIYEQYF. The full variable domain, its missing parts supplied by reference TRBV7-9 and TRBJ2-7, is DTGVSQNPRHKITKRGQNVTFRCDPISEHNRLYWYRQTLGQGPEFLTYFQNEAQLEKSRLLSDRFSAERPKGSFSTLEIQRTEQGDSAMYLCASSPGTGIYEQYFGPGTRLTVT.

The CDR3 spells CASSQDQRGGNTEAFF. CDR3 DNA sequence: TGCGCCAGCAGCCAAGATCAAAGAGGAGGGAACACTGAAGCTTTCTTT. V is TRBV4-3 and J is TRBJ1-1; D is unresolved. Germline lookup yields CDR1 LGHNA and CDR2 YSLEER. V gave up 0 bases and J gave up 1 base, with 12 bases separating them. The CDR3 sequence is 16 residues long.

V is TRBV28 and J is TRBJ2-7, with a possible D match to TRBD2 (5 bases). The V gene's germline CDR1 is MDHEN and CDR2 SYDVKM. V gave up 6 bases and J gave up 6 bases, with 9 bases separating them. This CDR3 contains 11 residues. Here the CDR3 DNA reads TGTGCCAGCAGAGCGAGGGTCGAGCAGTACTTC. This codes for CASRARVEQYF.

The CDR3 reads CASSLDLAGAGTQYF. DNA of the CDR3: TGTGCCAGCAGTTTGGATCTAGCGGGGGCAGGTACGCAGTATTTT. This sequence joins TRBV28 and TRBJ2-3; 10 bases align to TRBD2. The V gene's germline CDR1 is MDHEN and CDR2 SYDVKM. The CDR3 is 15 residues long. The trim removed 3 bases at V and 8 bases at J, leaving 8 bases unmatched.

The chain employs TRBV5-4 and TRBJ2-3; 9 nucleotides agree with TRBD2. This CDR3 has 13 residues. Trimming removed 4 bases from V and 6 bases from J; junction bases left unmatched: 3. The germline V gene encodes CDR1 SGHNT and CDR2 YYREEE (reference sequence). Here the CDR3 reads CASSAGTSDTQYF. In DNA form, the CDR3 reads TGTGCCAGCAGCGCCGGGACTAGCGATACGCAGTATTTT.

The chain carries TRBV1 and TRBJ2-5; TRBD2, the table's D call, was not compared with the DNA. TRBV1 is designated a pseudogene. The CDR3 has 14 residues. CDR3 nucleotides: TGCACCAGCAGGAGCGGGAGGGGGCGGCGGGCCCAGTACTTC. This sequence encodes CTSRSGRGRRAQYF.

The V gene is TRBV6-5, the J gene TRBJ1-4; TRBD1 might be the D (5 bases). V gave up 4 bases and J gave up 2 bases, with 11 bases separating them. CDR1 is MNHEY, CDR2 SVGAGI, per germline. CDR3 length: 15 amino acids. Written as DNA, the CDR3 is TGTGCCAGCAGTTCAACAGGTGTCACTAATGAAAAACTGTTTTTT. Its protein product is CASSSTGVTNEKLFF.

As DNA, the CDR3 is TGCGCCAGCAGCGCGACTCCTTCTAGCACAGATACGCAGTATTTT. This gives the protein CASSATPSSTDTQYF. The rearrangement uses TRBV10-2 and TRBJ2-3; no definite D call. The CDR3 loop spans 15 amino acids. Per germline, CDR1 WSHSY and CDR2 SAAADI. V was cut by 6 bases and J by 0 bases, with 13 bases left in between.